This TCR beta chain was sequenced during a study of T-cell memory formation after mild COVID-19. About the study: TCR clusters were largely donor specific.

Study-wide points: Clones contracting day 15 to 85 were balanced CD4/CD8; later expanders leaned CD4+.

This clonotype was counted many times. Its matching antigen is unknown. It was 5'RACE with constant-segment primers that produced the TCR alpha and TCR beta cDNA libraries, which carried sample barcodes and UMIs. Via MiXCR, TCRdb re-called the 5' RACE reads, giving one row per CDR3 protein. The table has 150,000 to 200,000 distinct CDR3 sequences, roughly 12% seen once. Sequences were obtained from PBMCs or a T cell subset sorted from them (not recorded which). This TCR was recovered from a man aged 18 to 30 who had mild COVID-19 (a few samples of this study predate the infection). Cell type and time point are not known.

CDR3 in amino acids: CASSRLAGGYNEQFF. As DNA, the CDR3 is TGTGCCAGCAGCCGACTAGCGGGGGGATACAATGAGCAGTTCTTC. This sequence joins TRBV28 and TRBJ2-1; 13 nucleotides line up with TRBD2. The germline CDR1 and CDR2 sequences are MDHEN and SYDVKM. V shed 6 bases, J shed 4 bases, and the junction held 3 bases outside the gene matches. The CDR3 is 15 residues long.